This T cell receptor beta chain comes out of a study of T cells in placental villitis. With respect to the entire study: Although two of the control placentae came from preterm deliveries, examination of those two placentae showed no significant pathology. Placental TCR-beta repertoires were compared across villitis of unknown etiology, gestational-age-matched unaffected controls, and infectious villitis in order to test an allograft-versus-infection hypothesis. Broad study findings and their caveats: Clonality was higher in villitis of unknown etiology placentae than in controls (median around 0.06 versus 0.006, p=0.0025), which points to clonal expansion. Bulk tissue sequencing could not distinguish helper, regulatory or cytotoxic T cells, nor maternal versus fetal T cells, and excluded gamma-delta receptors. Because the paraffin blocks included small amounts of decidua, some of the captured T cells, particularly in controls, may have been decidual rather than villous infiltrates. CMV-specific clone frequencies were lower in villitis of unknown etiology than in infectious CMV cases (roughly 0.00093 vs 0.011), and villitis of unknown etiology did not differ from controls on this measure.

Including cysteine and phenylalanine, the CDR3 has 10 amino acids. Here the CDR3 DNA is all that survives: 30 bases in frame from base 1. V and J are truncated by 4 bases and 4 bases respectively, leaving an intervening sequence of 4 bases. CDR1 and CDR2 are read off the germline V gene as SQVTM and ANQGSEA. A note on this clone: Its antigen is still unknown. One base away there is no much larger clone; base qualities are not given.

As controls, around 10 placentae without villitis were matched to the villitis of unknown etiology cases by gestational age at delivery. Placentae were collected after delivery and underwent gross and histological evaluation before archival tissue selection. Five 10-micron scrolls were cut from each FFPE block, and DNA was then isolated using the AllPrep DNA/RNA FFPE Tissue kit. NanoDrop was used to check DNA concentration and purity, and a Bioanalyzer was used to assess RNA quality. The immunoSEQ v4 bias-controlled multiplex PCR assay, performed blinded to group allocation, was used to amplify TCR-beta CDR3 regions from genomic DNA. To estimate nucleated cell and T cell quantities per sample, reference gene primers were included together with the TCR-beta primers. Sequencing of the libraries was performed on an Illumina MiSeq with a 100-cycle paired-end protocol. The source study handled its data this way. Diversity and richness were calculated in immunoSEQ Analyzer software, with richness determined by iChao1 and clonality derived from Pielou evenness and Shannon diversity (0-1, with higher values meaning less diverse). Using confidence 3 and substitution 2, CDR3 amino acid sequences together with their V/J genes were queried against VDJdb for CMV, EBV and influenza A specificities. TCR-beta amino acid clonotype overlap between villitis of unknown etiology, infectious villitis and control repertoires was assessed with the Morisita-Horn index. Held by TCRdb, this immuneACCESS table contains in-frame sequences only and omits some clones. Under half of the omission traces to an unresolved V gene where checked; the cause of the rest is unknown. V and J calls and clone size are given by that table; D and trimming were obtained from the DNA. The sample data list 450 to 550 clones, and around 98% of these were observed just once. Roughly 5.1% of the sample is in the top ten clones.

Sequencing was carried out using placental tissue containing maternal and fetal cells. The sequence is built from TRBV29-1 and TRBJ1-1, with no D gene named confidently. The sequence was collected from a human donor in good health; the placental T cells may come from both mother and fetus. For the CDR3, the sequence is CSVGPTEAFF. The bases read TGCAGCGTTGGGCCCACTGAAGCTTTCTTT.